This entry lists 2 T cell receptor beta chains sequenced from one sample in a study of T cell changes during pregnancy in multiple sclerosis. TCRdb's table, derived via immunoSEQ multiplex PCR, lists solely in-frame clones and lacks some. In the table there are about 68,000 clones, 90% of which are singletons. Sequenced material: peripheral blood, taken in the third trimester of pregnancy. Receptor source: a female donor with multiple sclerosis, enrolled in a pregnancy study.

This clone appeared a single time. The chain employs TRBV19 and TRBJ2-1; unclear D gene. The CDR3 runs 13 residues. V dropped 3 bases and J dropped 1 base, with 4 bases sitting between them. Per germline, CDR1 LNHDA and CDR2 SQIVND (reference sequence). CDR3 protein: CASSITSYNEQFF. The DNA of the CDR3 is TGTGCCAGTAGTATTACATCCTACAATGAGCAGTTCTTC.

In this sample, this clone turned up once. This chain connects TRBV27 to TRBJ1-2, with D unresolved. The CDR3 length is 17 residues. V was cut by 3 bases and J by 2 bases, with 19 bases left in between. Germline V gene sequence: CDR1 MNHEY, CDR2 SMNVEV (reference sequence). CDR3 in DNA: TGTGCCAGCAGTTTGGAGGCGAGCGGATACGAAAACTATGGCTACACCTTC. Translated: CASSLEASGYENYGYTF.